The clone carrying this T cell receptor beta chain was counted a few times. Its target is not known. The data were obtained in a study of identical twins. TCRdb recomputed calls from the 5' RACE reads with MiXCR, one row per CDR3 protein. The top ten hold roughly 4.3% of the sample, which has 550,000 to 700,000 distinct CDR3 sequences, about 20% seen once. The study's findings and limits: Analyses based on zero insertions could be partly confounded by invariant MAIT and iNKT cells.

The CDR3 has 15 residues. The junction had 8 bases not matched to a gene; V was cut back by 6 bases and J by 5 bases. Germline V lookup: CDR1 MRHNA, CDR2 SNTAGT. These data also featured in a second study, about T cells expressing NK-cell markers. In that study: Restriction of sorting to alpha-beta TCR T cells was accomplished in several experiments using an anti-gamma-delta TCR antibody. Similarly, these clonotypes led the CD3+CD56-NKG2C+ fraction as well in a handful of donors. Questions lingered over whether expanded NKG2C+ T cell clones were HCMV-specific.

The J gene is TRBJ2-3, the V gene TRBV6-4, with 10 bases fitting TRBD2. The receptor was isolated from a woman aged 18-29 years in good health. The sample comprised PBMCs. As DNA, the CDR3 is TGTGCCAGCAGACGAAGCGGGGGGGCGATAGATACGCAGTATTTT. This translates into CASRRSGGAIDTQYF.